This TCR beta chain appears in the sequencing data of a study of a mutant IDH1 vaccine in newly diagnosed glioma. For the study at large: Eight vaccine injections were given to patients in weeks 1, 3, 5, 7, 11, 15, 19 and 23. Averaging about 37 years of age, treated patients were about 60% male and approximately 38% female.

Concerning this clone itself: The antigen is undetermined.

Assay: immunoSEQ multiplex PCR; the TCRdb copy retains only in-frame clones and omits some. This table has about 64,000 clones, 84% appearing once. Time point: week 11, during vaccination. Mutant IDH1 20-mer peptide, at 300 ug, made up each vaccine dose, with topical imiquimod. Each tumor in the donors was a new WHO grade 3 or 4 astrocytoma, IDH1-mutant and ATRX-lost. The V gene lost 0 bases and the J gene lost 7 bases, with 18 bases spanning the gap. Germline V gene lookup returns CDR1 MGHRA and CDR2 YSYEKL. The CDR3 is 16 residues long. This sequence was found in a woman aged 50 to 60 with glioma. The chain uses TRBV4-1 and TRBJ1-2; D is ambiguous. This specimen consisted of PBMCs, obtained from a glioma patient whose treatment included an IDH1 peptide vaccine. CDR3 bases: TGCGCCAGCAGCCAAGATATGGGTTTCGGGGTCGGTGGCTACACCTTC. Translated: CASSQDMGFGVGGYTF.